This T cell receptor beta chain was captured by sequencing in a study of cytomegalovirus exposure and HLA in healthy donors (dated by TCRdb to between 2016 and 2019). Regarding the research as a whole: According to an earlier analysis of 550 to 700 of the donors, 200 million or so T cells yielded 95 million to 140 million unique TCR beta sequences and approximately 300 Gb of sequence data. Roughly 300 gigabases of sequencing data and roughly 81 million unique TCR sequences made up an early release that covered about 640 HLA-typed donors. Of the approximately 370 genotyped donors, less than 85% were placed in the genetic ancestry cluster associated with self-reported Caucasian donors. The aim of the study was to test whether cataloging public T cell receptors could identify signatures of past pathogen exposure. The study profiled the T cell repertoires of more than 500 subjects by immunosequencing and related them to cytomegalovirus serostatus. Along with the approximately 620-subject first cohort, a separate validation cohort of over a hundred different subjects was used. The study combined high-throughput TCR immunosequencing, statistical association of individual TCRs with disease status, and machine learning to predict cytomegalovirus infection status. In a later analysis, previously published TCR beta repertoires from fewer than 750 donors were re-analyzed and high-resolution HLA genotyping was added so that TCR occurrence patterns could be studied. In the later analysis, no new phenotypic data were used to find candidate immune exposures; instead, reliance was placed on TCR beta sequences and their occurrence across donors. An earlier analysis of 500 to 750 of the donors applied high-throughput TCR beta sequencing to assess whether each TCR beta V gene segment acted as functional or pseudogenic. Donor age, sex, ethnicity and CMV serostatus were compiled together with the repertoire data. In a later genetic analysis, genome-wide SNP genotypes for about 55% of the 666 donors were used, and that subset was treated as a discovery cohort. All discovery cohort repertoires had been generated using a single sequencing platform. Both class I and class II loci were covered by HLA typing, at four-digit resolution. The number of donors typed differed by locus, with roughly 629-640 for A, B, C, DRB1 and DQB1, around 500 for DQA1, under 610 for DPA1, and around 450 for DPB1. Because of strong linkage in the cohort, 4 to 6 DR-DQ haplotypes were treated as single units for association and clustering. Among under 450 genotyped donors of the cohort, an average of approximately 240,000 unique TCR beta nucleotide sequences were sequenced per donor, roughly 20% of them non-productive.

In total, around 600 healthy bone marrow donors made up the cohort. All cohort members were sampled while nominally healthy, although unrecorded immune exposures were likely present. The donor tested CMV seronegative and was one of the 352 seronegative cohort members. Every donor gave a peripheral blood sample, and the peripheral blood mononuclear cells from that sample were used for TCR beta sequencing. The Qiagen DNeasy Blood Extraction Kit was used to extract genomic DNA from the blood cell samples. From the germline V gene, CDR1 is MNHEY and CDR2 is SVGAGI. The CDR3 holds 15 amino acids from the cysteine to the phenylalanine. Only the CDR3 part of the read is kept: 45 bases, read in frame from the first base. At the junction V is shortened by 6 bases and J by 1 base; bases outside the gene matches: 4. General study outcomes and caveats: An earlier analysis of approximately 590 of the donors showed that most TCR beta V segments appeared in productive rearrangements either about 90% or about 30% of the time, which broadly matched IMGT annotations. This cohort had only TCR beta chains sequenced, and the lack of alpha or paired-chain data limited which features could be detected. Most TCR sequences were seen in very few donors, while some public TCRs were found in many individuals. A later analysis reported that several top co-occurrence clusters appeared linked to parvovirus B19, influenza, CMV and Epstein-Barr virus. The study gave a list of some 150 TCR beta chains associated with cytomegalovirus. In a later analysis, TCR association rates were found to vary across HLA loci, with the most associated TCRs seen for DRB1 alleles and the fewest for HLA-C alleles. Roughly uniform sequencing depth across donors was assumed in presence/absence analyses, although this assumption may not hold. Compared with the roughly 720-donor mean, donors in an Asian-associated ancestry cluster had fewer N-insertions in productive TCRs, according to a later genetic analysis. Because HLA typing was unavailable for some donors at each locus, only the typed subset was used in association tests. The classifier was reported to diagnose cytomegalovirus status with high specificity and sensitivity in both the original cohort and the validation cohort. Linkage disequilibrium might explain the correlated functional status among segregating V segments, but an unknown experimental factor could not be ruled out. In a later analysis, some 17,000 TCR beta sequences were associated with specific HLA alleles at a false discovery rate of 0.05. The 87-base-pair reads could not distinguish some IMGT-functional V segments, including TRBV6-2 and TRBV6-3, so those segments were excluded. According to a later analysis, most CMV-associated TCR beta chains appeared to be HLA-restricted, and the HLA associations seemed to be driven largely by CMV exposure. The authors suggested that the approach could potentially be generalized to other disease states and immunological phenotypes. In vitro tests confirmed that a few of the cytomegalovirus-associated TCR beta chains recognize cytomegalovirus antigens. A further reported finding was that TCR beta sequences accurately predicted the HLA-A and HLA-B alleles for most subjects in the first cohort. Because counts were too low, 15 to 20 rarely observed V segments, including chromosome 9 orphons, were excluded from the earlier analysis of some 590 of the donors. Compared with equally common non-associated chains, HLA-associated TCR beta chains in a later analysis were more clonally expanded and had lower generation probabilities. A later genetic analysis associated a missense DCLRE1C variant with V-gene and J-gene trimming of TCR beta chains, and an independent cohort replicated the association. Assigning TCR associations to individual alleles was difficult when HLA alleles, especially DR and DQ, strongly co-occurred. Immune exposure information for the cohort was limited to CMV serostatus. A group of highly shared sequence variants was considered likely to be a technical artifact of the sequencing pipeline.

A note on this clone: Its antigen specificity is not known. The input lacks base qualities; no much larger clone sits a single base away.

Libraries were constructed by the immunoSEQ multiplex PCR assay. A mixture of 60 forward primers for TCR Vbeta segments and 13 reverse primers for TCR Jbeta segments was used in the multiplex PCR. The CDR3 region of rearranged TCR beta genes was amplified from genomic DNA with a multiplex PCR assay. On the Illumina HiSeq System, the amplified TCR beta libraries were sequenced as 87-base-pair reads. Per the original workflow: A later analysis counted about 80 million unique TCR beta chains across the 600 to 850 repertoires, and some 12 million of these chains were shared by at least two donors. A nearest-neighbor algorithm error-corrected the raw reads and collapsed the reads into unique sequences, merging closely related sequences to remove PCR and sequencing errors. CDR3 sequences were aligned to IMGT reference sequences to assign V, D and J gene segments. For a sequence to be retained, a match of at least six nucleotides was required to both a V gene segment and a J gene segment. A rearrangement counted as productive if the CDR3 had no stop codons and remained in frame with V and J, and every other rearrangement counted as non-productive. CDR3 was defined by IMGT convention, running from the second conserved V-encoded cysteine to the conserved J-encoded phenylalanine. Sequences without an unambiguous match to a single V gene segment were excluded from the earlier analysis of a few hundred of the donors. An earlier analysis of fewer than 650 of the donors classified V segments as functional when productive rearrangements were above 56.7% and as segregating when the standard deviation between donors was above 5%. A statistical classification framework was developed to diagnose cytomegalovirus status using the catalog of TCR beta chain sequences. In a later analysis, V and J genes were assigned by comparing TCR nucleotide sequences against IMGT/GENE-DB human TR gene sequences. Using the TCRdist pipeline, a later analysis assigned CDR3 sequences along with most-parsimonious VDJ recombination scenarios. In a later analysis, each TCR beta chain was defined by its CDR3 amino acid sequence together with its V-gene family, and reads without a unique V-gene family were excluded. To address suspected cross-contamination and a sequencing artifact, a later analysis removed approximately 590 highly shared, low-generation-probability nucleotide sequences. A later analysis calculated a clonal expansion index for each public chain from normalized within-repertoire ranks of inferred template counts. A later analysis computed generation probabilities with a VDJ recombination model fitted to out-of-frame rearrangements, and checked the results against IGoR. In a later analysis, hypergeometric tests were used to score TCR-TCR, TCR-HLA and TCR-CMV co-occurrence, with a repertoire-size bias correction applied to TCR pairs. To estimate false discovery rates, a later analysis permuted the HLA or CMV assignments 20 times. A later analysis grouped co-occurring TCRs with DBSCAN, adding TCRdist sequence similarity when clustering within HLA-allele-positive subsets. Repertoires with fewer than 30,000 or more than 120,000 public chains, plus five repertoires with anomalous nucleotide sharing, were excluded from co-occurrence clustering. Entries here come from immuneACCESS through TCRdb and include only in-frame sequences with V and J called. Some clones fail to appear in such tables; in the studies checked, an unresolved V gene covers under half of the shortfall, and the cause of the remainder is unknown. The V and J calls and clone size come from that table; D and trimming were worked out from the DNA. Counted in this sample were about 120,000 clones; over 75% of them appeared once. The ten largest clones capture over 2% of the sample.

The receptor comes from a man aged 25 to 40 in good health and CMV-seronegative. The V and J genes are TRBV6-5 and TRBJ2-1, with 9 bases aligning to TRBD1. Sequencing input: PBMCs. Read as DNA, the sequence is TGTGCCAGCAGCTGGGGACAGGGATCCTACAATGAGCAGTTCTTC. It translates to CASSWGQGSYNEQFF.